This entry lists 3 T cell receptor beta chains sequenced from one sample in a study of blood T cell repertoires in COVID-19. Sequencing used immunoSEQ multiplex PCR; TCRdb keeps in-frame clones, though not all of them. This sample has 150,000 to 200,000 clones; over 80% occur once, and the top ten carry 3.5% to 5%. Sequencing input: peripheral blood. The origin of the receptors is a woman between 50 and 59 years old with acute or convalescent COVID-19.

The chain links TRBV7-7 to TRBJ2-2; 7 bases line up with TRBD1. With V trimmed by 3 bases and J by 4 bases, 2 bases remained unmatched. The V gene's germline CDR1 is SSHAT and CDR2 FNYEAQ (reference sequence). This CDR3 is 14 amino acids long. CDR3 amino acids: CASSLAGGTGELFF. The CDR3 bases are TGTGCCAGCAGCTTGGCAGGGGGCACCGGGGAGCTGTTTTTT.

The V gene is TRBV2, the J gene TRBJ1-1; TRBD1 is a possible D gene (5 bases). V lost 11 bases to trimming and J lost 4 bases, with 17 bases between them. Germline CDR1 reads SNHLY; CDR2 reads FYNNEI. The CDR3 runs to 13 residues. The CDR3 loop is CAGLRGEVTEAFF. The DNA of the CDR3 is TGTGCCGGGCTACGAGGGGAGGTCACTGAAGCTTTCTTT.

V gene TRBV18 combines with J gene TRBJ2-7; D is possibly TRBD1 (5 bases). Germline CDR1 KGHSH, CDR2 LQKENI. The CDR3 contains 12 residues. Trimming left V 6 bases short and J 4 bases short, with 10 bases between. The CDR3 DNA is TGTGCCAGCTCTGACAGAGATTACGAGCAGTACTTC. Residues: CASSDRDYEQYF.